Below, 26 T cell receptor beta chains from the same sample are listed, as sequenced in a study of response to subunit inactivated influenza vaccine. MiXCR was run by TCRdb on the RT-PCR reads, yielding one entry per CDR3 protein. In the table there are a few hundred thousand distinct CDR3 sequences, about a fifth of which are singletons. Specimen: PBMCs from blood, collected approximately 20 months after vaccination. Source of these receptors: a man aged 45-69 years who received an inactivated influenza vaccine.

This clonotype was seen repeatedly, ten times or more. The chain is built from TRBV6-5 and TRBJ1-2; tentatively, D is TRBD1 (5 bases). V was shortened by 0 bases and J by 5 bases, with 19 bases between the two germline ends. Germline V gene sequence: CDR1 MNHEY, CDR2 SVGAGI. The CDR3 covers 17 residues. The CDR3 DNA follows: TGTGCCAGCAGTTACTCGAGCAGGGCCATCCCGGGATATGGCTACACCTTC. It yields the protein CASSYSSRAIPGYGYTF.

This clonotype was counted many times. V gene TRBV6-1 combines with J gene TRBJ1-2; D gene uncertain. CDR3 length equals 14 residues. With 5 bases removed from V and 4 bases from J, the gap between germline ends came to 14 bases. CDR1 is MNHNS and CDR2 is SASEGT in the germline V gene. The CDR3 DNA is TGTGCCAGCAGTAGCCCCGGAGATGGCTATGGCTACACCTTC. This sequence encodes CASSSPGDGYGYTF.

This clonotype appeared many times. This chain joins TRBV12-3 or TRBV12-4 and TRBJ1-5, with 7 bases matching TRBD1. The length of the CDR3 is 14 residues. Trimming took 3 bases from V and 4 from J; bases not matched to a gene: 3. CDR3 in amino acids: CASSFNRGNQPQHF. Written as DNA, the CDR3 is TGTGCCAGCAGTTTTAACAGGGGTAATCAGCCCCAGCATTTT.

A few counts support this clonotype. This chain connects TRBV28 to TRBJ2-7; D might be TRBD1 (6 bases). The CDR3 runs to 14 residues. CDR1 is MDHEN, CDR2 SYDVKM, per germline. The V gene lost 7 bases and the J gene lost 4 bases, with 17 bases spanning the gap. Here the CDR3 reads CASNAYGDTYEQYF. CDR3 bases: TGTGCCAGCAACGCGTACGGGGACACTTACGAGCAGTACTTC.

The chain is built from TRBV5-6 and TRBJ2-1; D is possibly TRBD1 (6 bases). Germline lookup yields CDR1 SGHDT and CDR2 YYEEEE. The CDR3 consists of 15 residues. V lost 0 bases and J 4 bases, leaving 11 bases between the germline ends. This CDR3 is CASSLEDRFYNEQFF. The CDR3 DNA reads TGTGCCAGCAGCTTGGAAGACAGGTTTTACAATGAGCAGTTCTTC.

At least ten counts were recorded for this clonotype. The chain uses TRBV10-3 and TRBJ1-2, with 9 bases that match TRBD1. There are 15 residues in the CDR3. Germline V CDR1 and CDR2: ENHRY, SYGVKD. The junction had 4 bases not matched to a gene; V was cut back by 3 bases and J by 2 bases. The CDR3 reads CAISEGTGPNYGYTF. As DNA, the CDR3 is TGTGCCATCAGTGAAGGGACAGGGCCAAACTATGGCTACACCTTC.

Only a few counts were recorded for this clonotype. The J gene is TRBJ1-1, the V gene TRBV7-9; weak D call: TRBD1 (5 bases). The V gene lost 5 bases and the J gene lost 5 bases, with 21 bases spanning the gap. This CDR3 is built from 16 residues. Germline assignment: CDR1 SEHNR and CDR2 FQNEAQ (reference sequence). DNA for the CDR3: TGTGCCAGCAGCAAAGGCCAGGGCGGGGTGGGGACTGAAGCTTTCTTT. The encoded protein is CASSKGQGGVGTEAFF.

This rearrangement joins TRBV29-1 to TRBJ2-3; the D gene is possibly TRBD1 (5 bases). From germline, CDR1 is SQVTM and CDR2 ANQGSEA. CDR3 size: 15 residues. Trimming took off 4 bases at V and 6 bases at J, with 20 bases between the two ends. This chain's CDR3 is CSVVLTEHGADTQYF. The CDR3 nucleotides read TGCAGCGTTGTACTAACCGAACATGGGGCGGATACGCAGTATTTT.

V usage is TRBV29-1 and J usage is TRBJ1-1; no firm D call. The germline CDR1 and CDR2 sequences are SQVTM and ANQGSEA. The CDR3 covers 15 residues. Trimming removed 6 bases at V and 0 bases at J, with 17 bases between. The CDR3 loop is CSVPPYGGLNTEAFF. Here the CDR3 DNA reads TGCAGCGTCCCTCCGTATGGCGGGTTGAACACTGAAGCTTTCTTT. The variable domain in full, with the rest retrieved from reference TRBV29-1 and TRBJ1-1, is SAVISQKPSRDICQRGTSLTIQCQVDSQVTMMFWYRQQPGQSLTLIATANQGSEATYESGFVIDKFPISRPNLTFSTLTVSNMSPEDSSIYLCSVPPYGGLNTEAFFGQGTRLTVV.

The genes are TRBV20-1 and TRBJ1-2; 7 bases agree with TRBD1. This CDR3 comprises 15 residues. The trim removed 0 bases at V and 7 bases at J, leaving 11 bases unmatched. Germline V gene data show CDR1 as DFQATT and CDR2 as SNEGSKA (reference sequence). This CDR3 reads CSAREQGNYYGGYTF. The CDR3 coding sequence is TGCAGTGCTAGAGAACAGGGGAACTACTATGGTGGCTACACCTTC.

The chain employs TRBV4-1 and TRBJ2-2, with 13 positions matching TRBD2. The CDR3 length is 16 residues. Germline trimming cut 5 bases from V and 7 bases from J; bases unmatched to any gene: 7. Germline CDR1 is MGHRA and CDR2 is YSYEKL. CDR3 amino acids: CASSKTSGGAIGELFF. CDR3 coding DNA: TGCGCCAGCAGCAAAACTAGCGGGGGGGCAATCGGGGAGCTGTTTTTT.

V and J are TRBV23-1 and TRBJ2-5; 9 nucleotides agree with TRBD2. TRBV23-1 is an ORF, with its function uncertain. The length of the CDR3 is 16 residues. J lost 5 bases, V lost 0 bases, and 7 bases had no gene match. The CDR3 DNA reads TGCGCCAGCAGTCAATCCTTGCGGGAGGGCCGGGAGACCCAGTACTTC. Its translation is CASSQSLREGRETQYF.

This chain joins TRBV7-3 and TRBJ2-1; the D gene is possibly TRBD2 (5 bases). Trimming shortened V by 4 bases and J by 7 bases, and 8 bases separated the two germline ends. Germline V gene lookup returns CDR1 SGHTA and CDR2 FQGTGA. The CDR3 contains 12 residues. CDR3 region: CASSSGGNEQFF. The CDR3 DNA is TGTGCCAGCAGCTCGGGCGGGAATGAGCAGTTCTTC.

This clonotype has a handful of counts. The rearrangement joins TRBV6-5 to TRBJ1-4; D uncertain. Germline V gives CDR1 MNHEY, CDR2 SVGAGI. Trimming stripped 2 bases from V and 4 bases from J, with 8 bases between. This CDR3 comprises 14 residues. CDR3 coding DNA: TGTGCCAGCAGTTACAGGCAGAGTAATGAAAAACTGTTTTTT. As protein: CASSYRQSNEKLFF.

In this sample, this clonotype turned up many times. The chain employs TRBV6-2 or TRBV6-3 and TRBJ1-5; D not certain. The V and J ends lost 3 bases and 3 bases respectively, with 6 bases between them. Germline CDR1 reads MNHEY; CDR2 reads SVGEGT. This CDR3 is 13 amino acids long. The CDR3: CASSYGINQPQHF. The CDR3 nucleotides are TGTGCCAGCAGTTATGGAATCAATCAGCCCCAGCATTTT.

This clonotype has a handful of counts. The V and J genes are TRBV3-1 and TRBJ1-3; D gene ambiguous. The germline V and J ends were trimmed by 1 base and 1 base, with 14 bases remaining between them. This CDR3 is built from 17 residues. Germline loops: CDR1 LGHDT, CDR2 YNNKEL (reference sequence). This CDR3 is CASSQGTTRTSGNTIYF. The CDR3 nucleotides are TGTGCCAGCAGCCAAGGGACGACCAGGACTTCTGGAAACACCATATATTTT.

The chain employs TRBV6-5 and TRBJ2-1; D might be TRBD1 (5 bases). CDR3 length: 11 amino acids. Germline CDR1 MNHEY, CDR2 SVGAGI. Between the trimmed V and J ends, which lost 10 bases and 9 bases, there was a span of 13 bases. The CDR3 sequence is CATRQTSEQFF. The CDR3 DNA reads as TGTGCCACCCGACAGACCAGTGAGCAGTTCTTC.

The CDR3 DNA reads TGTGCCAGCAGCGGGGGCGCGAGCTCGGCTCAGCCCCAGCATTTT. Its translation: CASSGGASSAQPQHF. V usage is TRBV9 and J usage is TRBJ1-5; D might be TRBD1 (5 bases). V shed 3 bases and J shed 6 bases, with 16 bases lying between them. The germline V gene encodes CDR1 SGDLS and CDR2 YYNGEE. CDR3 length equals 15 residues.

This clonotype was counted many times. Here the CDR3 reads CAISGQLNQPQHF. The CDR3 DNA sequence: TGTGCCATCAGCGGACAGCTCAATCAGCCCCAGCATTTT. V gene TRBV10-3 combines with J gene TRBJ1-5, with D maybe TRBD1 (6 bases). V was shortened by 6 bases and J by 3 bases, with 9 bases between the two germline ends. CDR1 and CDR2 from the germline V gene are ENHRY and SYGVKD. The CDR3 runs to 13 residues.

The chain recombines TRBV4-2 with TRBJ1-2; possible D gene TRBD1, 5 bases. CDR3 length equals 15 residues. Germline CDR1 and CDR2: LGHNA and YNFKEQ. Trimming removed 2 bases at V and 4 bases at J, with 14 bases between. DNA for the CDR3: TGTGCCAGCAGCCAAAGCAGGGCTCGGGCCTATGGCTACACCTTC. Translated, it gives CASSQSRARAYGYTF.

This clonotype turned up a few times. CDR3 coding DNA: TGCAGCGTGGATCTTGGGACGAGGATTACGGATGAGCAGTTCTTC. Translated: CSVDLGTRITDEQFF. The chain joins TRBV29-1 to TRBJ2-1; D possibly uses TRBD1 or TRBD2 (5 bases each). Trimming left V 6 bases short and J 8 bases short, with 23 bases between. There are 15 residues in the CDR3. Germline-derived CDR1 and CDR2 are SQVTM and ANQGSEA.

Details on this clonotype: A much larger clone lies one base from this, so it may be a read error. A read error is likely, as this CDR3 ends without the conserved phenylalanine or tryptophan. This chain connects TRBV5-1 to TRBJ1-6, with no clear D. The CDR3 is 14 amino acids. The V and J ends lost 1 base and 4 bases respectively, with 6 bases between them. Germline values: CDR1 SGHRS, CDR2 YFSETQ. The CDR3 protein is CASSLTLYNSPLHI. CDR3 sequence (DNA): TGCGCCAGCAGCTTGACCCTTTATAATTCACCCCTCCACATT.

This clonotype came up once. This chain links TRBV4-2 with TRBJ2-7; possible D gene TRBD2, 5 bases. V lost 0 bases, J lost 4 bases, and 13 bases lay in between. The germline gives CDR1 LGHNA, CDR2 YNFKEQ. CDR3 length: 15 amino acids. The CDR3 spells CASSQESNGGYEQYF. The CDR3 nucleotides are TGTGCCAGCAGCCAAGAATCCAACGGCGGGTACGAGCAGTACTTC.

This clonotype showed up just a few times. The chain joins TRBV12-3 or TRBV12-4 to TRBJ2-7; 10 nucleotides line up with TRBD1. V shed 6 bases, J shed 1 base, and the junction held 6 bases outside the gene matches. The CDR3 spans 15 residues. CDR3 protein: CASSLTGGLSYEQYF. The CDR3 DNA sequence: TGTGCCAGCAGCTTGACAGGGGGCTTGTCCTACGAGCAGTACTTC.

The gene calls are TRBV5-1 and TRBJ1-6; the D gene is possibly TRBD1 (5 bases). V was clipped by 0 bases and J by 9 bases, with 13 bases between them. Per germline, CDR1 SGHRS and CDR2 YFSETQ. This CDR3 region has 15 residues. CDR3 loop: CASSLGSGQGSPLHF. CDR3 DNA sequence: TGCGCCAGCAGCTTGGGGTCAGGGCAGGGTTCACCCCTCCACTTT.

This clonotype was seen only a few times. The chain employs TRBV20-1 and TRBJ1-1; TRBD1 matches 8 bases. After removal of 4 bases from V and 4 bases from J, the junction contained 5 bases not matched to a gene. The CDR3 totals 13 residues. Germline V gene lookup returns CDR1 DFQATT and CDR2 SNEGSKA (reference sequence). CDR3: CSAMDRVGTEAFF. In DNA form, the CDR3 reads TGCAGTGCTATGGACAGGGTAGGCACTGAAGCTTTCTTT.